These 23 T cell receptor beta chains came from one sample sequenced in a study of cytomegalovirus exposure and HLA in healthy donors. 13 Jbeta primers and 60 Vbeta primers were used for the PCR. Clones were read by immunoSEQ multiplex PCR, and TCRdb kept only the in-frame ones, dropping some. Of a few hundred thousand clones listed, roughly 90% were seen once; the top ten hold approximately 2.4%. Sequencing input: PBMCs. The source is a woman aged 18-29 years in good health and CMV-seronegative.

This chain connects TRBV5-1 to TRBJ1-4, with 8 bases fitting TRBD1. From germline, CDR1 is SGHRS and CDR2 YFSETQ. Losses at the gene ends were 4 bases for V and 5 bases for J; bases not matched to a gene: 4. This CDR3 comprises 14 residues. The chain's CDR3 is CASSQQGANEKLFF. CDR3 DNA: TGCGCCAGCAGCCAGCAGGGGGCAAATGAAAAACTGTTTTTT.

This chain links TRBV2 with TRBJ2-7; 7 positions agree with TRBD2. The junction had 10 bases not matched to a gene; V was cut back by 8 bases and J by 0 bases. Germline CDR1 reads SNHLY; CDR2 reads FYNNEI. This CDR3 spans 15 amino acids. The CDR3 is CASREQRGVSYEQYF. The DNA of the CDR3 is TGTGCCAGCCGAGAACAGCGGGGTGTCTCCTACGAGCAGTACTTC.

This sequence joins TRBV19 and TRBJ1-4, with D possibly TRBD1 on 6 matching bases. Looked up from germline, CDR1 is LNHDA and CDR2 is SQIVND (reference sequence). This CDR3 has 15 amino acids. V lost 8 bases and J 6 bases, leaving 19 bases between the germline ends. CDR3 protein: CASRTSRQVDEKLFF. The DNA of the CDR3 is TGTGCCAGTCGAACTTCGAGACAGGTTGATGAAAAACTGTTTTTT.

The chain is built from TRBV13 and TRBJ2-7; D is uncertain. The CDR3 has 14 residues. Germline lookup yields CDR1 PRHDT and CDR2 FYEKMQ (reference sequence). Trimming removed 5 bases at V and 4 bases at J, with 15 bases between. The CDR3 coding sequence is TGTGCCAGCAGCAACCGACGAGAGGCATACGAGCAGTACTTC. It is translated as CASSNRREAYEQYF.

The chain links TRBV7-3 to TRBJ1-6, with D maybe TRBD1 (6 bases). The CDR3 covers 16 residues. CDR1 is SGHTA, CDR2 FQGTGA, per germline. The germline V and J ends were trimmed by 1 base and 11 bases, with 18 bases remaining between them. The CDR3 nucleotides read TGTGCCAGCAGCTTAATAGAGGGACACCTACGGCCACCCCTCCACTTT. Its protein is CASSLIEGHLRPPLHF.

The rearrangement links TRBV19 to TRBJ1-2; D is possibly TRBD1 (5 bases). Germline V CDR1 and CDR2: LNHDA, SQIVND (reference sequence). The V end was cut by 7 bases, the J end by 4 bases, with 13 bases between. The CDR3 extends over 13 amino acids. The CDR3 coding sequence is TGTGCCAGTAAGGTGGGGCAGTCCTATGGCTACACCTTC. This codes for CASKVGQSYGYTF.

CDR3 coding DNA: TGTGCCAGCAGCTTAACGACAGGGGGCGACGTTAGTAACACTGAAGCTTTCTTT. Amino acid sequence: CASSLTTGGDVSNTEAFF. J is TRBJ1-1 and V is TRBV7-9; 10 bases are a match to TRBD1. Trimming took 2 bases from V and 2 from J; bases not matched to a gene: 11. The germline gives CDR1 SEHNR, CDR2 FQNEAQ (reference sequence). CDR3 size: 18 residues. Looking up the rest from reference TRBV7-9 and TRBJ1-1 gives the full variable domain: DTGVSQNPRHKITKRGQNVTFRCDPISEHNRLYWYRQTLGQGPEFLTYFQNEAQLEKSRLLSDRFSAERPKGSFSTLEIQRTEQGDSAMYLCASSLTTGGDVSNTEAFFGQGTRLTVV.

This rearrangement joins TRBV7-8 to TRBJ1-1, with D unclear. The CDR3 spans 12 residues. Trimming pared 3 bases from V and 5 bases from J, leaving 7 bases between. Germline CDR1 is SGHVS and CDR2 is FQNEAQ. The DNA of the CDR3 is TGTGCCAGCAGCTTTCCGGGGACTGAAGCTTTCTTT. Translated, it gives CASSFPGTEAFF. The full variable domain, its missing parts supplied by reference TRBV7-8 and TRBJ1-1, is GAGVSQSPRYKVAKRGQDVALRCDPISGHVSLFWYQQALGQGPEFLTYFQNEAQLDKSGLPSDRFFAERPEGSVSTLKIQRTQQEDSAVYLCASSFPGTEAFFGQGTRLTVV.

The rearrangement links TRBV6-5 to TRBJ2-2; 9 positions agree with TRBD2. J was trimmed by 7 bases and V by 1 base; bases with no gene match: 7. CDR1 and CDR2 (germline): MNHEY, SVGAGI. The CDR3 is 16 amino acids. The CDR3 DNA follows: TGTGCCAGCAGTTACTTCGCTAGCGGGGAGAACGGGGAGCTGTTTTTT. It yields the protein CASSYFASGENGELFF.

This sequence joins TRBV4-2 and TRBJ1-4, with 12 bases aligning to TRBD1. With V trimmed by 0 bases and J by 6 bases, 5 bases remained unmatched. The germline V gene encodes CDR1 LGHNA and CDR2 YNFKEQ. The CDR3 loop spans 17 amino acids. Here the CDR3 reads CASSQDGTGGGDEKLFF. The CDR3 DNA is TGTGCCAGCAGCCAAGATGGGACAGGGGGCGGGGATGAAAAACTGTTTTTT.

The J gene is TRBJ2-6, the V gene TRBV23-1, with 7 bases fitting TRBD1. TRBV23-1 is designated an ORF whose function remains uncertain. The CDR3 spans 18 residues. After removal of 6 bases from V and 2 bases from J, the junction contained 13 bases not matched to a gene. The CDR3 sequence: CASSYPKGALPGANVLTF. CDR3 coding DNA: TGCGCCAGCAGCTACCCGAAGGGGGCGCTTCCTGGGGCCAACGTCCTGACTTTC.

The chain has TRBV5-1 and TRBJ2-5, with D perhaps TRBD2 (5 bases). CDR1 is SGHRS and CDR2 is YFSETQ in the germline V gene. The CDR3 runs to 15 residues. Trimming took off 0 bases at V and 1 base at J, with 10 bases between the two ends. CDR3 amino acids: CASSLGASSQETQYF. In DNA, the CDR3 is TGCGCCAGCAGCTTGGGGGCTAGCTCCCAAGAGACCCAGTACTTC.

The CDR3 nucleotides are TGTGCCAGCAGGGCCAGATTACCGGGAGAGCAGTACTTC. Its translation is CASRARLPGEQYF. The chain uses TRBV6-1 and TRBJ2-7; D is perhaps TRBD2 (5 bases). Trimming removed 6 bases at V and 7 bases at J, with 16 bases between. The germline V gene has CDR1 MNHNS and CDR2 SASEGT. This CDR3 contains 13 residues.

This chain joins TRBV2 and TRBJ2-1; D possibly corresponds to TRBD1 (5 bases). Trimming removed 5 bases at V and 9 bases at J, with 8 bases between. Per the germline V gene, CDR1 is SNHLY and CDR2 is FYNNEI. This CDR3 is 11 amino acids long. The CDR3 loop is CASSWQGEQFF. DNA of the CDR3: TGTGCCAGCAGTTGGCAGGGTGAGCAGTTCTTC.

The rearrangement joins TRBV9 to TRBJ2-5; 7 bases align to TRBD1. There are 15 residues in the CDR3. CDR1 and CDR2 (germline): SGDLS, YYNGEE. Trimming removed 2 bases from V and 2 bases from J; junction bases left unmatched: 6. The CDR3 DNA follows: TGTGCCAGCAGCGTTTCCGGGACAGCGCAAGAGACCCAGTACTTC. This gives the protein CASSVSGTAQETQYF.

The V and J genes are TRBV10-1 and TRBJ1-1; D is ambiguous. Germline values: CDR1 WNHNN, CDR2 SYGVQD (reference sequence). This CDR3 has 15 amino acids. Trimming shortened V by 6 bases and J by 4 bases, and 18 bases separated the two germline ends. CDR3 loop: CASRETAYDSTEAFF. The CDR3 nucleotides are TGCGCCAGCAGAGAAACAGCCTACGATAGCACTGAAGCTTTCTTT.

The chain uses TRBV30 and TRBJ2-5, with TRBD2 matching 10 bases. CDR3 length: 13 residues. Losses at the gene ends were 3 bases for V and 7 bases for J; bases not matched to a gene: 5. The germline V gene has CDR1 GTSNPN and CDR2 SVGIG (reference sequence). The chain's CDR3 is CAWRVKRGGTQYF. In DNA, the CDR3 is TGTGCCTGGAGAGTTAAGCGGGGGGGGACCCAGTACTTC.

The chain recombines TRBV13 with TRBJ1-2; 8 positions match TRBD1. The V segment lost 5 bases and the J segment 2 bases; nucleotides outside the gene matches: 4. The CDR3 extends over 14 amino acids. The V gene's germline CDR1 is PRHDT and CDR2 FYEKMQ (reference sequence). DNA for the CDR3: TGTGCCAGCAGCCAGGGACAGGTAAACTATGGCTACACCTTC. This codes for CASSQGQVNYGYTF.

The chain couples TRBV5-6 to TRBJ2-7, with 11 bases that match TRBD1. Germline CDR1 and CDR2: SGHDT and YYEEEE. The J segment lost 6 bases and the V segment lost 2 bases, leaving 4 bases of the junction unmatched. The CDR3 covers 14 residues. The CDR3 bases are TGTGCCAGCAGCTTCTTTGGGACAGGGGGCGAGCAGTACTTC. Amino acids: CASSFFGTGGEQYF.

This clone appeared once. The chain uses TRBV6-6 and TRBJ2-7; maybe TRBD2 (7 bases). Germline-derived CDR1 and CDR2 are MNHNY and SVGAGI (reference sequence). V was pared by 2 bases and J by 2 bases, with 10 bases between. This CDR3 is built from 14 residues. CDR3 in DNA: TGTGCCAGCAGTTACGGAGGGGGGGCCTACGAGCAGTACTTC. This gives the protein CASSYGGGAYEQYF.

The chain recombines TRBV5-6 with TRBJ1-1; maybe TRBD1 (5 bases). Germline V gives CDR1 SGHDT, CDR2 YYEEEE. V lost 6 bases and J 5 bases, leaving 14 bases between the germline ends. CDR3 length equals 13 residues. For the CDR3, the DNA is TGTGCCAGCATCCCGTGGGGGGGAACTGAAGCTTTCTTT. Translating gives CASIPWGGTEAFF.

The chain couples TRBV7-8 to TRBJ1-3; D is ambiguous. Trimming left V 5 bases short and J 8 bases short, with 19 bases between. The CDR3 length is 15 residues. Germline V CDR1 and CDR2: SGHVS, FQNEAQ. The CDR3 loop is CASSGSLGRGDTIYF. The CDR3, as DNA: TGTGCCAGCAGCGGATCTCTGGGCCGCGGGGACACCATATATTTT.

The gene calls are TRBV10-2 and TRBJ2-7, with D maybe TRBD2 (7 bases). This CDR3 region has 14 residues. V was trimmed by 4 bases and J by 0 bases, leaving 10 bases between them. Per germline, CDR1 WSHSY and CDR2 SAAADI. The chain's CDR3 is CASSGGGSSYEQYF. In DNA form, the CDR3 reads TGCGCCAGCAGTGGGGGGGGCAGCTCCTACGAGCAGTACTTC.